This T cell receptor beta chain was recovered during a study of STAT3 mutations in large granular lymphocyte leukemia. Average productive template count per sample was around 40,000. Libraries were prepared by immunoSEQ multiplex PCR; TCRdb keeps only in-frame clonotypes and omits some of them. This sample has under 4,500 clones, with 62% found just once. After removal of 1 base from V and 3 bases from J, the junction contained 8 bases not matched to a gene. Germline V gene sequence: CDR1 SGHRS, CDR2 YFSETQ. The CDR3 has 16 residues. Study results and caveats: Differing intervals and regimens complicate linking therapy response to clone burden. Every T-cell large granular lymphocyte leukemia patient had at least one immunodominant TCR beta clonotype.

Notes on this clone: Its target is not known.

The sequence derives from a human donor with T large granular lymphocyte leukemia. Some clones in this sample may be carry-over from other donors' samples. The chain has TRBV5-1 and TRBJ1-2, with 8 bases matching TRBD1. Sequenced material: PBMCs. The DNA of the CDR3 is TGCGCCAGCAGCTTGCAGTATCAGGGGGCCGACTATGGCTACACCTTC. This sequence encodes CASSLQYQGADYGYTF.